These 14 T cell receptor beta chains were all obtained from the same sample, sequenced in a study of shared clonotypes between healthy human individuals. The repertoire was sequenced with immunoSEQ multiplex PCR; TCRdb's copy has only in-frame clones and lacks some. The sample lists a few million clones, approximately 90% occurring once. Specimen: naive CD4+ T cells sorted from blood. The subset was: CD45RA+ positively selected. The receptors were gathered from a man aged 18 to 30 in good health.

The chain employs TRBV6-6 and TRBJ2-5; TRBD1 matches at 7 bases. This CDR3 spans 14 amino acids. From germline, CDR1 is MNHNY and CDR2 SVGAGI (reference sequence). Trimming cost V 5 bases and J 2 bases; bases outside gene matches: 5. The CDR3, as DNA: TGTGCCAGCAGTACCCGGGACAGTCAAGAGACCCAGTACTTC. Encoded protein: CASSTRDSQETQYF.

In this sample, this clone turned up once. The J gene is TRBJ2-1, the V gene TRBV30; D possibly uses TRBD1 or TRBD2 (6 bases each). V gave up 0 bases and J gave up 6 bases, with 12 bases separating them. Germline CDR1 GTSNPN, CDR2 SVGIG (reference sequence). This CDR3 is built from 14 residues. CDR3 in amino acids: CAWSVGGLGNEQFF. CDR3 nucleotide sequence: TGTGCCTGGAGTGTAGGGGGGCTCGGCAATGAGCAGTTCTTC.

The DNA for the CDR3 is TGTGCCAGCAGCTGGACGACAGTTAACTATGGCTACACCTTC. It codes for CASSWTTVNYGYTF. The chain links TRBV5-8 to TRBJ1-2; TRBD1 is a possible D gene (5 bases). Germline V gene sequence: CDR1 SGHTS, CDR2 YDEGEE. CDR3 length: 14 amino acids. Trimming took 3 bases from V and 1 from J, leaving 10 bases between them.

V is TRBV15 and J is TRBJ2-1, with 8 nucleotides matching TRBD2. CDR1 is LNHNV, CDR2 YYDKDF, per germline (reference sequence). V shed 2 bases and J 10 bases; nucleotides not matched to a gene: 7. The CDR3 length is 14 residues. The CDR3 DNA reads TGTGCCACCAGCAGAAAGGGACTAGAGCCGGAGCAGTTCTTC. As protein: CATSRKGLEPEQFF.

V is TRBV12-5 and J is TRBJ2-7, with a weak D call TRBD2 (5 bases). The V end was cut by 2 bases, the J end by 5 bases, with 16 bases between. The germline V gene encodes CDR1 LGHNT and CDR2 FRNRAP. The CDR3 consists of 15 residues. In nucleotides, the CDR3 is TGTGCTAGTGGTTTGCCCCGTCCGGGAATGGACGAGCAGTACTTC. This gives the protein CASGLPRPGMDEQYF. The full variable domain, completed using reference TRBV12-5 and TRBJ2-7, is DARVTQTPRHKVTEMGQEVTMRCQPILGHNTVFWYRQTMMQGLELLAYFRNRAPLDDSGMPKDRFSAEMPDATLATLKIQPSEPRDSAVYFCASGLPRPGMDEQYFGPGTRLTVT.

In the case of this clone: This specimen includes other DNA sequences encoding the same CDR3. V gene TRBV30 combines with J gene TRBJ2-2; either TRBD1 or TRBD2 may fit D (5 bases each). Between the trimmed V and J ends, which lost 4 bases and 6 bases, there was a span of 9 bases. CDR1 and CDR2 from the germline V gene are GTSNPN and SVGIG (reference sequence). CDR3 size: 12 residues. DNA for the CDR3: TGTGCCTGGACGAGAGGGGCCGGGGAGCTGTTTTTT. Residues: CAWTRGAGELFF.

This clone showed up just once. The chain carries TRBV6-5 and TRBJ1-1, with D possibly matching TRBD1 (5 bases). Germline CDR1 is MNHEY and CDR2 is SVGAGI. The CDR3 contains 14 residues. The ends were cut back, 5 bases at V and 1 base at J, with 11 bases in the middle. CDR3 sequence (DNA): TGTGCCAGCAGTGGACAACCAAAGAACACTGAAGCTTTCTTT. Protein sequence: CASSGQPKNTEAFF.

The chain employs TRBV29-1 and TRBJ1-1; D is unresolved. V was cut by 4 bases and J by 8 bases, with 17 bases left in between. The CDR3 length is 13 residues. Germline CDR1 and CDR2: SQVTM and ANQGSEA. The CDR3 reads CSVVLGQPAEAFF. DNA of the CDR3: TGCAGCGTTGTATTAGGTCAGCCGGCCGAAGCTTTCTTT.

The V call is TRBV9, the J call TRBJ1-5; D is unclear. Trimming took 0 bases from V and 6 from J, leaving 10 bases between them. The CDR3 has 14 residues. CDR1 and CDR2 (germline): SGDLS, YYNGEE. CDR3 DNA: TGTGCCAGCAGCGTAGGGCTAGATGGTCAGCCCCAGCATTTT. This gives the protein CASSVGLDGQPQHF.

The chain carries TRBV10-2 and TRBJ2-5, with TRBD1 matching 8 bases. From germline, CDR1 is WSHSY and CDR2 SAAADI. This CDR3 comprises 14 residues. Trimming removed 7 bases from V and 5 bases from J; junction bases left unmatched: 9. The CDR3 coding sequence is TGCGCCAGCACCGAGGGTAGGACAGGGGAGACCCAGTACTTC. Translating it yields CASTEGRTGETQYF.

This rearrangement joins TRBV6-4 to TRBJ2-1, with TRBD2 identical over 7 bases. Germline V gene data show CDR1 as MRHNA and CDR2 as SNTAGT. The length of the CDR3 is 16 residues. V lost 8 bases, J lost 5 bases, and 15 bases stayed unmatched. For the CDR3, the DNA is TGTGCCAGCCCCTGTCGTGGGGGGGTACGGAACAATGAGCAGTTCTTC. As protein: CASPCRGGVRNNEQFF.

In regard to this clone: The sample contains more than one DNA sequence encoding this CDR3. CDR3 in DNA: TGTGCCAGCTCACCACTAGGACAGGGGAACTATGGCTACACCTTC. Its translation is CASSPLGQGNYGYTF. The rearrangement links TRBV18 to TRBJ1-2, with TRBD1 identical over 9 bases. CDR1 KGHSH and CDR2 LQKENI come from the germline V gene. CDR3 length: 15 residues. V lost 1 base to trimming and J lost 2 bases; unmatched junction nucleotides: 2. The full variable domain, rest sourced from reference TRBV18 and TRBJ1-2, is NAGVMQNPRHLVRRRGQEARLRCSPMKGHSHVYWYRQLPEEGLKFMVYLQKENIIDESGMPKERFSAEFPKEGPSILRIQQVVRGDSAAYFCASSPLGQGNYGYTFGSGTRLTVV.

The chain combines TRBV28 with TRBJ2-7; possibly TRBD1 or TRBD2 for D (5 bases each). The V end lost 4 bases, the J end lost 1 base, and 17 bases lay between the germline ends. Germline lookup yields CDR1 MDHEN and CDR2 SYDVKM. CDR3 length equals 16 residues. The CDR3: CASSSPRGGGSYEQYF. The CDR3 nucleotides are TGTGCCAGCAGTTCTCCCCGGGGTGGGGGATCCTACGAGCAGTACTTC.

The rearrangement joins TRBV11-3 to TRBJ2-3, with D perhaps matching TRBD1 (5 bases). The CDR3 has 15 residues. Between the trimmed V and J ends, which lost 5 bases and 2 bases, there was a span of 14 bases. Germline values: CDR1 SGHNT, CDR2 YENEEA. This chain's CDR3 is CASSPGRRDTDTQYF. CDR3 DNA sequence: TGTGCCAGCAGCCCAGGGCGCAGGGACACAGATACGCAGTATTTT.